A selection of T cell receptor beta chains follows, all from one sample in a study of blood T cells in healthy people across ages. TCRdb recomputed calls from the 5' RACE reads with MiXCR, one row per CDR3 protein. The sample holds around 900,000 distinct CDR3 sequences, around 30% seen once. The sequencing sample was made of blood. These receptors were obtained from a woman of 80 years or more in good health. Each CDR3 is given with its conserved first and last residue. The order of the fields is J gene, clone size, V gene, D gene, CDR3 protein, CDR3 DNA. The D gene is left open where the match is weak. The size of a clone is reported for some rows only, either as once, few or many, or as a class for expanded clones.

TRBJ2-7 few TRBV2 . CASTQNPYNEQYF TGTGCCAGCACCCAGAACCCATACAATGAGCAGTACTTC
TRBJ1-5 many TRBV28 . CASSSLRGPQHF TGTGCCAGCAGTTCCCTTCGCGGGCCCCAGCATTTT
TRBJ2-5 . TRBV7-2 . CASSLSASRQETQYF TGTGCCAGCAGCTTAAGTGCTAGCCGCCAAGAGACCCAGTACTTC
TRBJ1-1 . TRBV6-6 . CASLASERNTEAFF TGTGCCAGCCTCGCTTCGGAGAGGAACACTGAAGCTTTCTTT
TRBJ1-1 many TRBV20-1 TRBD1 CSANRATGSAEAFF TGCAGTGCGAACCGGGCGACAGGGAGCGCTGAAGCTTTCTTT
TRBJ1-1 few TRBV6-1 . CASSVVWGLNLNTEAFF TGTGCCAGCAGTGTTGTTTGGGGGCTGAACCTGAACACTGAAGCTTTCTTT
TRBJ1-2 . TRBV6-5 . CASNSPRVDGYTF TGTGCCAGCAACTCCCCCCGGGTGGATGGCTACACCTTC
TRBJ1-1 many TRBV13 . CASEPWDPTNTEAFF TGTGCCAGCGAACCTTGGGACCCAACGAACACTGAAGCTTTCTTT
TRBJ2-5 . TRBV29-1 TRBD1 CSVADRAQYF TGCAGCGTAGCGGACAGGGCTCAGTACTTC
TRBJ1-1 few TRBV6-5 . CASSEKTGEAFF TGTGCCAGCAGTGAGAAAACAGGTGAAGCTTTCTTT
TRBJ1-5 . TRBV20-1 . CSARLSGNQPQHF TGCAGTGCTAGGTTGTCGGGCAATCAGCCCCAGCATTTT
TRBJ2-5 many TRBV6-1 TRBD1 CASSVRGQGVQETQYF TGTGCCAGCAGTGTTAGAGGACAGGGAGTCCAAGAGACCCAGTACTTC
TRBJ1-3 . TRBV5-5 TRBD1 CASSLADRGGGNTIYF TGTGCCAGCAGCTTGGCCGACAGGGGAGGCGGAAACACCATATATTTT
TRBJ1-2 many TRBV4-2 TRBD1 CASSPEGQARSNYGYTF TGTGCCAGCAGCCCGGAAGGACAGGCTCGATCTAACTATGGCTACACCTTC
TRBJ1-5 many TRBV5-5 . CASSLSGSESYQPQHF TGTGCCAGCAGCTTGTCTGGGAGTGAATCCTATCAGCCCCAGCATTTT
TRBJ2-1 . TRBV19 TRBD2 CASSISSGGQILSYNEQFF TGTGCCAGTAGTATATCTAGCGGGGGGCAAATTCTATCCTACAATGAGCAGTTCTTC
TRBJ1-2 many TRBV20-1 . CSASSGLGLVEWGYTF TGCAGTGCTAGTTCGGGTTTGGGACTTGTGGAGTGGGGCTACACCTTC
TRBJ1-2 many TRBV29-1 . CSVVRQGRIGGYTF TGCAGCGTTGTTAGGCAGGGGAGAATAGGGGGCTACACCTTC
TRBJ2-2 few TRBV20-1 TRBD1 CSARVPGQGLGTGELFF TGCAGTGCTAGAGTGCCAGGACAGGGGCTTGGTACCGGGGAGCTGTTTTTT
TRBJ2-7 many TRBV2 TRBD2 CASSSGRGEYYEQYF TGTGCCAGCAGTTCGGGGCGGGGGGAATACTACGAGCAGTACTTC
TRBJ1-2 many TRBV10-3 TRBD1 CAISEIAGTGNYGYTF TGTGCCATCAGTGAAATCGCCGGGACAGGGAACTATGGCTACACCTTC
TRBJ1-1 . TRBV11-3 TRBD1 CASSSGQGVGTEAFF TGTGCCAGCAGCAGTGGACAGGGGGTCGGCACTGAAGCTTTCTTT
TRBJ2-6 many TRBV4-1 . CASSQFGTPSGANVLTF TGCGCCAGCAGCCAATTTGGGACACCCTCTGGGGCCAACGTCCTGACTTTC
TRBJ1-2 . TRBV9 TRBD1 CASSIGDRDYGYTF TGTGCCAGCAGCATCGGGGACAGGGACTATGGCTACACCTTC
TRBJ2-3 few TRBV6-2/TRBV6-3 TRBD2 CASSRAGTSADTQYF TGTGCCAGCAGTCGTGCCGGGACTAGCGCAGATACGCAGTATTTT
TRBJ1-4 . TRBV7-2 TRBD1 CASSKGQGRNEKLFF TGTGCCAGCAGCAAGGGACAGGGGAGAAATGAAAAACTGTTTTTT
TRBJ1-2 few TRBV9 TRBD1 CASSASTGNGYTF TGTGCCAGCAGCGCCTCGACAGGGAATGGCTACACCTTC
TRBJ1-1 few TRBV9 . CASSVVPRGRDTEAFF TGTGCCAGCAGCGTAGTCCCACGGGGAAGGGACACTGAAGCTTTCTTT
TRBJ2-1 many TRBV15 TRBD2 CATSTGLAPNEQFF TGTGCCACCAGCACAGGACTAGCCCCTAATGAGCAGTTCTTC
TRBJ2-3 many TRBV20-1 TRBD2 CSARDGSGSTDTQYF TGCAGTGCTAGAGACGGTAGCGGGAGCACAGATACGCAGTATTTT
TRBJ1-2 . TRBV7-2 . CASSSPNTGGGYTF TGTGCCAGCAGCTCCCCCAATACAGGAGGAGGCTACACCTTC
TRBJ1-4 . TRBV6-5 TRBD1 CASSSTGVREKLFF TGTGCCAGCAGTTCTACAGGGGTTCGAGAAAAACTGTTTTTT
TRBJ2-1 many TRBV11-3 . CASSFPTRSGEQFF TGTGCCAGCAGCTTTCCCACTAGGTCGGGTGAGCAGTTCTTC
TRBJ2-4 . TRBV2 . CASKESKNIQYF TGTGCCAGCAAGGAGAGTAAAAACATTCAGTACTTC
TRBJ1-4 . TRBV29-1 . CSVRAMGNEKLFF TGCAGCGTAAGGGCGATGGGGAATGAAAAACTGTTTTTT